These T cell receptor beta chains were read from a single sample in a study of blood T cell repertoires in COVID-19. Libraries were prepared by immunoSEQ multiplex PCR; TCRdb keeps only in-frame clonotypes and omits some of them. The sample gives under 30,000 clones, about 89% of which show up once; 8% to 10% is in the top ten. Sequenced input: peripheral blood. These receptors were taken from a human donor in a cohort sampled during active COVID-19. CDR3s include the opening cysteine and the closing phenylalanine or tryptophan. D genes are given only for firm matches. The size entry is marked missing in some rows and otherwise reads once, few, many or a size class.

NA,NA,TRBJ2-7,TRBV5-5,TGTGCCAGCAGCTTGGCGGCAGGGTCCTCCTTTTACGAGCAGTACTTC,CASSLAAGSSFYEQYF
NA,TRBD2,TRBJ2-1,TRBV4-2,TGTGCCAGCAGCCAAGACCCCAGCGGGGGGGCCGGGGAGCAGTTCTTC,CASSQDPSGGAGEQFF
NA,NA,TRBJ1-1,TRBV14,TGTGCCAGCAGCCAAGATCCGGCGGCTGTCACTTTCTTT,CASSQDPAAVTFF
NA,NA,TRBJ2-1,TRBV7-8,TGTGCCAGCATCCCCCAGGGGTCCTACAATGAGCAGTTCTTC,CASIPQGSYNEQFF
NA,NA,TRBJ2-2,TRBV27,TGTGCCAGCGGGACAATCGGGGAGCTGTTTTTT,CASGTIGELFF
NA,NA,TRBJ2-1,TRBV5-4,TGTGCCAGCAGCCCTAGCTCCTACAATGAGCAGTTCTTC,CASSPSSYNEQFF
NA,TRBD2,TRBJ2-3,TRBV6-5,TGTGCCGTTTCTAGCGGGGCCAGCACAGATACGCAGTATTTT,CAVSSGASTDTQYF
NA,TRBD1,TRBJ2-3,TRBV10-3,TGTGCCATCAGTGGGGGGACAGCCACAGATACGCAGTATTTT,CAISGGTATDTQYF
NA,NA,TRBJ1-5,TRBV6-5,TGTGCCAGCAGTCTGAGTCGGGGCAATCAGCCCCAGCATTTT,CASSLSRGNQPQHF
NA,NA,TRBJ1-3,TRBV6-1,TGTGCCAGCAGTGAAGCTAGCTCTGGAAACACCATATATTTT,CASSEASSGNTIYF
NA,TRBD1,TRBJ2-1,TRBV7-3,TGTGCCAGCAGCCCCGACAGGGGGCCCTACAATGAGCAGTTCTTC,CASSPDRGPYNEQFF
NA,NA,TRBJ1-1,TRBV11-2,TGTGCCAGCAGACTAGTTGGATTTGCCCGGGTGAACACTGAAGCTTTCTTT,CASRLVGFARVNTEAFF
NA,NA,TRBJ1-1,TRBV5-5,TGTGCCAGCAGCTTGGTAGAAACGAACACTGAAGCTTTCTTT,CASSLVETNTEAFF
NA,NA,TRBJ2-2,TRBV7-3,TGTGCCAGCAGCAGAGAAACCGGGGAGCTGTTTTTT,CASSRETGELFF
NA,TRBD1,TRBJ1-4,TRBV4-1,TGCGCCAGCAGCCAAGGACAGGGGGCTTGGGAAAAACTGTTTTTT,CASSQGQGAWEKLFF
NA,NA,TRBJ2-3,TRBV6-4,TGTGCCAGCAGTGACCGGGGAGCCCGGGATACGCAGTATTTT,CASSDRGARDTQYF
NA,TRBD2,TRBJ2-1,TRBV5-4,TGTGCCAGCAGCTTGTTGTTCCGTAGCGGGGCGAGCTCCTACAATGAGCAGTTCTTC,CASSLLFRSGASSYNEQFF
NA,NA,TRBJ1-1,TRBV21-1,TGTGCCAGCACTTCTAGTCACAGGGTGACTGAAGCTTTCTTT,CASTSSHRVTEAFF
NA,TRBD1,TRBJ2-5,TRBV6-5,TGTGCCAGCCACAGGGGGCGCTTGCTCCAAGAGACCCAGTACTTC,CASHRGRLLQETQYF
NA,TRBD1,TRBJ2-2,TRBV5-1,TGCGCCAGCAGCTCCAGGGGGCAGAACACCGGGGAGCTGTTTTTT,CASSSRGQNTGELFF
NA,NA,TRBJ2-1,TRBV7-9,TGTGCCAGCAGCTGGGACTTCAATGAGCAGTTCTTC,CASSWDFNEQFF
once,NA,TRBJ2-7,TRBV3-1/TRBV3-2,TGTGCCAGCAGCCTGAAGGGGTACGAGCAGTACTTC,CASSLKGYEQYF
NA,NA,TRBJ1-1,TRBV11-2,TGTGCCAGCAGCTTGCTTGTAGACGCCCGGGGGAGCACTGAAGCTTTCTTT,CASSLLVDARGSTEAFF
NA,NA,TRBJ1-1,TRBV7-6,TGTGCCAGCAGCTTGGGGGGGCAAAGGCGTGAAGCTTTCTTT,CASSLGGQRREAFF
NA,TRBD1,TRBJ1-5,TRBV19,TGTGCCAGTAGTAGCCCGGGACAGGGTTATAGCAATCAGCCCCAGCATTTT,CASSSPGQGYSNQPQHF
NA,NA,TRBJ2-1,TRBV11-3,TGTGCCAGCAGCCCCCCGACCGGGGATGAGCAGTTCTTC,CASSPPTGDEQFF
medium-sized,NA,TRBJ2-7,TRBV4-2,TGTGCCAGCAGCCAAGATTGGGTGACTAGCTCCTACGAGCAGTACTTC,CASSQDWVTSSYEQYF
NA,TRBD2,TRBJ2-1,TRBV19,TGTGCCAGTAGTGCCCGGGGGGGGAATGAGCAGTTCTTC,CASSARGGNEQFF
NA,NA,TRBJ1-2,TRBV5-1,TGCGCCAGCCGCAAAGAGGCAGCCACGAACTATGGCTACACCTTC,CASRKEAATNYGYTF
NA,NA,TRBJ1-5,TRBV5-4,TGTGCCAGCAGCGTCGGCGGGGGAAATAGCAATCAGCCCCAGCATTTT,CASSVGGGNSNQPQHF
NA,NA,TRBJ2-1,TRBV6-2/TRBV6-3,TGTGCCAGCAGTTACTCCGACCCGTGGAGGAATGAGCAGTTCTTC,CASSYSDPWRNEQFF
once,NA,TRBJ1-2,TRBV2,TGTGCCAGCAGTGAGGGCCGTAATAACTATGGCTACACCTTC,CASSEGRNNYGYTF
NA,TRBD2,TRBJ2-7,TRBV28,TGTGCCAGCACCCCGGGGGGGGTAGGGTCCTACGAGCAGTACTTC,CASTPGGVGSYEQYF
once,NA,TRBJ2-3,TRBV3-1/TRBV3-2,TGTGCCAGCAGCCAAGATGCGGCAGGGGACACAGATACGCAGTATTTT,CASSQDAAGDTDTQYF
NA,TRBD2,TRBJ2-3,TRBV3-1/TRBV3-2,TGTGCCAGCAGCCCCCTAGCGGGGGAACTCACAGATACGCAGTATTTT,CASSPLAGELTDTQYF
NA,TRBD2,TRBJ2-2,TRBV2,TGTGCCAGCAGGCGACTAGCGGGGGGAACCGGGGAGCTGTTTTTT,CASRRLAGGTGELFF
NA,NA,TRBJ2-4,TRBV4-2,TGTGCCAGCAGCCAACCAGGAGGGGGCGCGGATGGAAACATTCAGTACTTC,CASSQPGGGADGNIQYF
NA,NA,TRBJ1-1,TRBV19,TGTGCCAGTAGTACTACACACAGTACTGAAGCTTTCTTT,CASSTTHSTEAFF
NA,NA,TRBJ2-2,TRBV24-1,TGTGCCACCAGTCCGGGCGGGGAGCTGTTTTTT,CATSPGGELFF
NA,TRBD2,TRBJ2-1,TRBV7-9,TGTGCCAGCAGCTCCAGCGGGGATTACAATGAGCAGTTCTTC,CASSSSGDYNEQFF
NA,TRBD1,TRBJ1-4,TRBV30,TGTGCCGGACAGGGGGCAACTAATGAAAAACTGTTTTTT,CAGQGATNEKLFF
once,NA,TRBJ1-1,TRBV2,TGTGCCAGCAGTGTTTTAGTGAACACTGAAGCTTTCTTT,CASSVLVNTEAFF